Sequencing of this T cell receptor (beta chain) was carried out in a study of OX40 agonist ivuxolimab in advanced cancers. A note on the overall study: Ivuxolimab was an agonistic, fully human IgG2 monoclonal antibody directed against OX40 (CD134), a costimulatory receptor. Of the roughly 50 dose-escalation patients, hepatocellular carcinoma was present in about 19, melanoma in approximately 15, renal cell carcinoma in 9 and head and neck cancer in 9. The point of sequencing TCRbeta in the periphery was to test whether ivuxolimab changed TCR sequence diversity and drove clonal T-cell expansion. Intravenous ivuxolimab was administered to patients every 2 weeks at six dose levels: 0.01, 0.1, 0.3, 1.5, 3 and 10 mg/kg. In the dose-escalation cohort, 82.7% of patients were male, and the mean age was approximately 60 years, with a range of roughly 20 to 79. Three dose-escalation patients achieved partial responses, one with hepatocellular carcinoma and two with cutaneous melanoma. The paper reports the monotherapy dose-escalation portion (N of about 50 patients) of the phase I ivuxolimab trial. Patients were allowed to have had prior anti-PD-1, anti-PD-L1 or anti-CTLA-4 therapy, and approximately 37% of the dose-escalation patients had been treated with checkpoint inhibitors.

V lost 1 base and J lost 3 bases; the stretch between them is 17 bases long. For CDR1 and CDR2, the germline V gene lists MGHRA and YSYEKL. The CDR3 sequence holds 17 residues, the cysteine and phenylalanine included. The sequence is cut down to CDR3 DNA, 51 bases in frame from base 1. Patients with autoimmune disease history or receiving systemic immunosuppression were excluded from the trial. In every dose cohort, peripheral blood was drawn for TCR sequencing at baseline, cycle 4 day 1, and cycle 7 day 1. The samples were drawn from a first-in-human, open-label, multicenter phase I dose-escalation trial of ivuxolimab. Adults with locally advanced or metastatic melanoma, renal cell, hepatocellular, or head and neck squamous cell carcinoma were enrolled in the trial. CD4+ and CD8+ T cells were sorted separately from peripheral blood before TCR sequencing. Results the study describes overall, beyond this receptor: Low levels of normalized T-cell clonal expansion were also seen in some patients who did not respond. In the 0.1-3.0 mg/kg groups, partial responders were among the patients with the lowest normalized peripheral clonal expansion, particularly in CD8+ T cells. After ivuxolimab, expanded clones were on average more numerous among CD8+ T cells than among CD4+ T cells. Antigen specificity was not determined for the clonally expanded peripheral T cells. Clonal expansion of both CD4+ and CD8+ blood T cells was observed from baseline to week 6 at doses 0.1 to 3.0 mg/kg.

This clone was detected only a few times. There is no known antigen for this receptor. Per-base quality was not reported, and no clone a single base away is much larger than it. For sequencing of the TCRbeta CDR3 region, genomic DNA was extracted from the sorted cells. The immunoSEQ Assay was used to sequence the TCRbeta CDR3 regions. Held by TCRdb, this immuneACCESS table contains in-frame sequences only and omits some clones. Under half of the omission traces to an unresolved V gene where checked; the cause of the rest is unknown. This sample has around 7,700 clones in its table, and 79% of those were observed once. In total, the top ten clones hold roughly 40% of the sample.

Recombination joined TRBV4-1 with TRBJ2-3; the D gene is unclear. The starting material was CD4+ or CD8+ T cells sorted from blood, obtained in a trial of the OX40 agonist ivuxolimab. The origin of this receptor is an adult with an advanced solid tumor such as melanoma, head and neck, liver or kidney cancer. The DNA sequence is as follows: TGCGCCAGCAGCCAAGTGCTGGCCGCGGTTGGGACAGATACGCAGTATTTT. This gives the protein CASSQVLAAVGTDTQYF.